The source of this T cell receptor (beta chain) is a study of blood T cell repertoires in COVID-19. For the study at large: From the United States, Italy and Spain came samples of acute and convalescent COVID-19. Sources were T cells, B-cell-depleted T cells, or PBMCs; the material itself was cDNA or gDNA.

J gave up 8 bases and V 2 bases, and 9 bases lay outside the gene matches. This CDR3 comprises 15 residues. Per germline, CDR1 GTSNPN and CDR2 SVGIG (reference sequence). Original processing notes: Reference gene primer amplification yielded estimated nucleated cell counts. The assay was immunoSEQ multiplex PCR, and TCRdb's table has in-frame clones only and misses some. The V and J calls and clone size are taken from that table; D and trimming were inferred from the DNA. The sample consists of hundreds of thousands of clones, around four fifths of them appearing once. The rearrangement joins TRBV30 to TRBJ1-2; 12 bases map to TRBD1. The sequenced sample consisted of peripheral blood. This receptor was obtained from a woman aged 45-60 years with active or convalescent COVID-19. CDR3 sequence reads: CAWSKPGQGAYGYTF. The CDR3 nucleotides are TGTGCCTGGAGTAAGCCGGGACAGGGGGCTTACGGCTACACCTTC.